This TCR beta chain was identified in a study of T cells in tumors after PD-1 blockade. Background on the study: Some patients also took daily vismodegib 150 mg during anti-PD-1 treatment.

This CDR3 region has 14 residues. The ends were cut back, 4 bases at V and 5 bases at J, with 9 bases in the middle. CDR1 and CDR2 from the germline V gene are LGHDT and YNNKEL (reference sequence). Genomic DNA template from tumor biopsies or peripheral blood, roughly 600 ng to 6,500 ng input. Produced via immunoSEQ multiplex PCR; TCRdb's table is partial and in-frame only. The sample consists of approximately 59,000 clones, roughly 75% of them appearing once. The sequence was obtained from a human donor with basal cell carcinoma. The sample here was PBMCs, taken before anti-PD-1 treatment. The V and J genes are TRBV3-1 (or the pseudogene TRBV3-2) and TRBJ1-6; a possible D gene is TRBD1 (5 bases). CDR3 in amino acids: CASSRGGDNSPLHF. The CDR3 nucleotides are TGTGCCAGCAGCCGTGGAGGGGATAATTCACCCCTCCACTTT.